The 27 T cell receptor beta chains in this list originate from one sample, sequenced in a study of blood T cell repertoires in COVID-19. This table comes from immunoSEQ multiplex PCR, and its TCRdb copy is limited to in-frame clones, with some not included. This table has around 450,000 clones, around nine tenths appearing once. The specimen sequenced was PBMCs or T cells enriched from blood (not recorded which). The receptors stem from a woman younger than 30 with acute COVID-19.

The J gene is TRBJ1-2, the V gene TRBV6-6, with D possibly TRBD1 on 6 matching bases. Trimming left V 0 bases short and J 4 bases short, with 15 bases between. In germline, CDR1 is MNHNY, CDR2 SVGAGI (reference sequence). This CDR3 region has 16 residues. This CDR3 is CASSYSPGEGRYGYTF. The CDR3 region has the DNA TGTGCCAGCAGTTACTCCCCAGGGGAGGGGCGCTATGGCTACACCTTC.

V is TRBV7-2 and J is TRBJ1-1, with TRBD1 as a possible D gene (5 bases). The CDR3 length is 16 residues. Germline V gene data show CDR1 as SGHTA and CDR2 as FQGNSA. The V end lost 4 bases, the J end lost 1 base, and 16 bases lay between the germline ends. The CDR3 region is CASSYLTDPTNTEAFF. Written as DNA, the CDR3 is TGTGCCAGCAGCTATTTGACAGACCCGACGAACACTGAAGCTTTCTTT.

The chain is built from TRBV12-3 or TRBV12-4 and TRBJ1-2, with TRBD1 matching 7 bases. With V trimmed by 5 bases and J by 8 bases, 8 bases remained unmatched. CDR3 length: 13 amino acids. CDR3 protein: CASSLTGVGGYTF. CDR3 nucleotides: TGTGCCAGCAGTCTTACAGGGGTGGGAGGCTACACCTTC.

V is TRBV2 and J is TRBJ1-4; 7 bases match TRBD1. V was pared by 4 bases and J by 8 bases, with 7 bases of the junction left unmatched. The CDR3 is 14 residues long. The germline V gene encodes CDR1 SNHLY and CDR2 FYNNEI. The DNA for the CDR3 is TGTGCCAGCAGTGCGTGGGACAGTGGGGAAAAACTGTTTTTT. Amino acids: CASSAWDSGEKLFF.

The chain employs TRBV19 and TRBJ2-3; 11 bases are a match to TRBD2. Trimming took 4 bases from V and 5 from J; bases not matched to a gene: 11. Germline CDR1 reads LNHDA; CDR2 reads SQIVND (reference sequence). The CDR3 consists of 17 residues. The CDR3 DNA is TGTGCCAGTAGTACCCCACTAGCGGGGGTTTATCGAGATACGCAGTATTTT. The encoded protein is CASSTPLAGVYRDTQYF.

For the CDR3, the DNA is TGTGCCAGTAGCCCGGACAAATACACTGAAGCTTTCTTT. It translates to CASSPDKYTEAFF. The V and J genes are TRBV19 and TRBJ1-1, with a possible D match to TRBD1 (5 bases). Per the germline V gene, CDR1 is LNHDA and CDR2 is SQIVND (reference sequence). The CDR3 contains 13 residues. V lost 6 bases and J 3 bases, leaving 11 bases between the germline ends.

This chain uses TRBV9 with TRBJ2-4; maybe TRBD1 (6 bases). Germline V gene sequence: CDR1 SGDLS, CDR2 YYNGEE. This CDR3 spans 15 amino acids. V shed 0 bases and J shed 5 bases, with 12 bases lying between them. Here the CDR3 reads CASSVDGTLENIQYF. The CDR3 DNA reads TGTGCCAGCAGCGTAGATGGGACACTAGAAAACATTCAGTACTTC.

The genes are TRBV14 and TRBJ2-1; 7 positions agree with TRBD2. The germline gives CDR1 SGHDN, CDR2 FVKESK. The V and J ends lost 3 bases and 1 base, in that order; junction bases with no gene match: 3. The CDR3 runs to 15 residues. In DNA, the CDR3 is TGTGCCAGCAGCCAGCGGCGGGGGTCCTACAATGAGCAGTTCTTC. Protein: CASSQRRGSYNEQFF.

The rearrangement joins TRBV20-1 to TRBJ1-1; D is uncertain. V was pared by 3 bases and J by 5 bases, with 16 bases between. Germline CDR1 and CDR2: DFQATT and SNEGSKA (reference sequence). The CDR3 totals 14 residues. This CDR3 reads CSASKVDPGTEAFF. CDR3 in DNA: TGCAGTGCTAGTAAAGTGGACCCGGGGACTGAAGCTTTCTTT.

The chain is built from TRBV7-9 and TRBJ2-3; 8 bases are a match to TRBD1. The germline gives CDR1 SEHNR, CDR2 FQNEAQ (reference sequence). The CDR3 has 16 residues. J gave up 2 bases and V 3 bases, and 7 bases lay outside the gene matches. The chain's CDR3 is CASSFLGQGSTDTQYF. The DNA for the CDR3 is TGTGCCAGCAGCTTCTTAGGACAGGGCTCCACAGATACGCAGTATTTT.

This clone was detected only once. This rearrangement joins TRBV2 to TRBJ2-7; 8 bases line up with TRBD2. CDR1 SNHLY and CDR2 FYNNEI come from the germline V gene. This CDR3 region has 13 residues. With 7 bases clipped from V and 2 bases from J, the junction kept 4 bases outside the gene matches. The CDR3 protein is CASIGSGTYEQYF. The CDR3, as DNA: TGTGCCAGCATAGGTAGCGGGACCTACGAGCAGTACTTC.

The chain has TRBV19 and TRBJ2-7; the match to TRBD2 covers 8 bases. CDR3 size: 15 residues. Looked up from germline, CDR1 is LNHDA and CDR2 is SQIVND (reference sequence). The J segment lost 6 bases and the V segment lost 3 bases, leaving 10 bases of the junction unmatched. The DNA of the CDR3 is TGTGCCAGTAGTATCCGCAGCGGGAGACTCTCCGAGCAGTACTTC. This translates into CASSIRSGRLSEQYF.

The chain combines TRBV9 with TRBJ2-7; TRBD2 matches at 12 bases. The V and J ends lost 0 bases and 4 bases, in that order; junction bases with no gene match: 5. Germline V lookup: CDR1 SGDLS, CDR2 YYNGEE. The CDR3 is 16 residues long. The chain's CDR3 is CASSVGGLAGSYEQYF. The CDR3 coding sequence is TGTGCCAGCAGCGTAGGGGGACTAGCGGGTAGTTACGAGCAGTACTTC.

This chain connects TRBV11-2 to TRBJ1-3; D perhaps matches TRBD1 (6 bases). V lost 4 bases to trimming and J lost 1 base, with 14 bases between them. This CDR3 is 16 amino acids long. CDR1 is SGHAT and CDR2 is FQNNGV in the germline V gene. This CDR3 is CASSSGLGGSGNTIYF. The CDR3 coding sequence is TGTGCCAGCAGCTCTGGATTAGGGGGTTCTGGAAACACCATATATTTT.

This chain uses TRBV4-3 with TRBJ1-5; D possibly corresponds to TRBD1 (6 bases). The V end lost 0 bases, the J end lost 6 bases, and 12 bases lay between the germline ends. The CDR3 has 15 residues. In germline, CDR1 is LGHNA, CDR2 YSLEER. CDR3 protein: CASSQDRTGIQPQHF. The DNA for the CDR3 is TGCGCCAGCAGCCAAGATAGAACAGGGATTCAGCCCCAGCATTTT.

This clone was recorded only once. A read error may produce the germline difference seen at one junction end. The CDR3 sequence: CASSQDGTVTF. DNA of the CDR3: TGTGCCAGCAGCCAAGACGGGACAGTCACCTTT. V usage is TRBV28 and J usage is TRBJ1-4; 7 positions match TRBD1. The CDR3 is 11 amino acids. Looked up from germline, CDR1 is MDHEN and CDR2 is SYDVKM. The whole variable domain, filled in from reference TRBV28 and TRBJ1-4, reads DVKVTQSSRYLVKRTGEKVFLECVQDMDHENMFWYRQDPGLGLRLIYFSYDVKMKEKGDIPEGYSVSREKKERFSLILESASTNQTSMYLCASSQDGTVTFGSGTQLSVL.

This clone showed up just once. The J gene is TRBJ2-7, the V gene TRBV19; TRBD1 aligns across 9 bases. This CDR3 contains 15 residues. V gave up 2 bases and J gave up 6 bases; unmatched junction bases: 8. Germline V gives CDR1 LNHDA, CDR2 SQIVND (reference sequence). The CDR3 DNA is TGTGCCAGTAGTATACTCCCGGGACAGGGAGCCGAGCAGTACTTC. Translation gives CASSILPGQGAEQYF. The whole variable domain, remainder taken from reference TRBV19 and TRBJ2-7, is DGGITQSPKYLFRKEGQNVTLSCEQNLNHDAMYWYRQDPGQGLRLIYYSQIVNDFQKGDIAEGYSVSREKKESFPLTVTSAQKNPTAFYLCASSILPGQGAEQYFGPGTRLTVT.

V and J are TRBV5-6 and TRBJ1-6; 9 bases are a match to TRBD1. CDR3 length equals 15 residues. V was pared by 6 bases and J by 8 bases, with 9 bases of the junction left unmatched. Germline V lookup: CDR1 SGHDT, CDR2 YYEEEE. This CDR3 is CASKLTGGLDSPLHF. Here the CDR3 DNA reads TGTGCCAGCAAATTAACAGGGGGCTTAGATTCACCCCTCCACTTT.

In nucleotides, the CDR3 is TGCGCCAGCAGCCAAGATGGGCAGGGATACGAAAAACTGTTTTTT. It is translated as CASSQDGQGYEKLFF. V usage is TRBV4-1 and J usage is TRBJ1-4; weak D call: TRBD1 (5 bases). CDR1 and CDR2 from the germline V gene are MGHRA and YSYEKL. V lost 0 bases, J lost 8 bases, and 13 bases lay in between. The CDR3 length is 15 residues.

The V and J genes are TRBV10-3 and TRBJ1-6; D possibly corresponds to TRBD1 (6 bases). The CDR3 spans 14 residues. Trimming shortened V by 6 bases and J by 8 bases, and 14 bases separated the two germline ends. Per the germline V gene, CDR1 is ENHRY and CDR2 is SYGVKD. CDR3 sequence: CAISQGLVDSPLHF. DNA of the CDR3: TGTGCCATCAGCCAGGGGTTGGTAGATTCACCCCTCCACTTT.

The chain joins TRBV6-2 or TRBV6-3 to TRBJ2-3, with D perhaps matching TRBD2 (6 bases). CDR1 and CDR2 from the germline V gene are MNHEY and SVGEGT. The V gene lost 3 bases and the J gene lost 5 bases, with 18 bases spanning the gap. This CDR3 spans 16 amino acids. The CDR3 reads CASSYYGTRLRDTQYF. The CDR3 nucleotides read TGTGCCAGCAGTTATTACGGGACTCGCCTACGAGATACGCAGTATTTT.

The chain links TRBV7-6 to TRBJ1-1; 10 bases are shared with TRBD1. The CDR3 covers 14 residues. Losses at the gene ends were 4 bases for V and 5 bases for J; bases not matched to a gene: 4. Germline values: CDR1 SGHVS, CDR2 FNYEAQ. CDR3 DNA sequence: TGTGCCAGCAGCTCACGACAGGGGGCGACTGAAGCTTTCTTT. Translating gives CASSSRQGATEAFF.

This chain joins TRBV19 and TRBJ1-1; the D is unclear. Germline V gene sequence: CDR1 LNHDA, CDR2 SQIVND (reference sequence). This CDR3 contains 13 residues. V shed 5 bases and J shed 11 bases, with 18 bases lying between them. The CDR3 DNA is TGTGCCAGTAGTCCAGAAGACACCGATGGCGCTTTCTTT. Its translation is CASSPEDTDGAFF.

The V and J genes are TRBV19 and TRBJ1-5; D is possibly TRBD1 (6 bases). There are 13 residues in the CDR3. The V end lost 6 bases, the J end lost 7 bases, and 13 bases lay between the germline ends. The V gene's germline CDR1 is LNHDA and CDR2 SQIVND (reference sequence). CDR3 residues: CASRVQGGQPQHF. CDR3 nucleotide sequence: TGTGCCAGTAGGGTACAGGGTGGACAGCCCCAGCATTTT.

The rearrangement joins TRBV6-2 or TRBV6-3 to TRBJ2-5; weak D call: TRBD1 (6 bases). The CDR3 is made up of 14 amino acids. From germline, CDR1 is MNHEY and CDR2 SVGEGT. Between the trimmed V and J ends, which lost 2 bases and 1 base, there was a span of 8 bases. Here the CDR3 DNA reads TGTGCCAGCAGTTACACGGACAGCCAAGAGACCCAGTACTTC. Its protein product is CASSYTDSQETQYF.

This clone has a single count. V usage is TRBV6-4 and J usage is TRBJ1-6; 11 nucleotides line up with TRBD1. V lost 4 bases to trimming and J lost 8 bases; unmatched junction nucleotides: 4. CDR3 length equals 15 residues. The V gene's germline CDR1 is MRHNA and CDR2 SNTAGT. The CDR3 nucleotides are TGTGCCAGCAGTGGGTGGACAGGGGGCTATTCACCCCTCCACTTT. Protein: CASSGWTGGYSPLHF.

The chain recombines TRBV19 with TRBJ2-1; possibly TRBD1 for D (6 bases). The germline V gene encodes CDR1 LNHDA and CDR2 SQIVND (reference sequence). Trimming pared 3 bases from V and 6 bases from J, leaving 15 bases between. The length of the CDR3 is 15 residues. CDR3 residues: CASSMSQGYRNEQFF. The CDR3 nucleotides are TGTGCCAGTAGTATGAGTCAGGGGTATCGCAATGAGCAGTTCTTC.